The rows below give T cell receptor beta chains drawn from one sample of a study of OX40 agonist ivuxolimab in advanced cancers. Produced via immunoSEQ multiplex PCR; TCRdb's table is partial and in-frame only. Of around 84,000 clones in the sample, approximately 95% were seen once. The source was CD4+ or CD8+ T cells sorted from blood, collected in a trial of the OX40 agonist ivuxolimab. These receptors all come from an adult with an advanced solid tumor such as melanoma, head and neck, liver or kidney cancer. Both conserved end residues are part of each CDR3. A D gene is named only where the DNA matches it firmly. Size is omitted from some rows. Given values are once, few, many or a class for expanded clones.

length	J	D	V	size	DNA	CDR3
15	TRBJ2-1	TRBD2	TRBV9	NA	TGTGCCAGCAGCGTCCTACTAGCGGGTGGGGATGAGCAGTTCTTC	CASSVLLAGGDEQFF
15	TRBJ2-7	NA	TRBV11-1	NA	TGTGCCAGCAGCACAGTCCCCGGACTGTTCTACGAGCAGTACTTC	CASSTVPGLFYEQYF
11	TRBJ2-4	NA	TRBV20-1	NA	TGCAGTGCGACAACTAGAGGTATTCAGTACTTC	CSATTRGIQYF
13	TRBJ2-5	NA	TRBV28	NA	TGTGCCAGCAAACTAGGGGTCCGAGAGACCCAGTACTTC	CASKLGVRETQYF
18	TRBJ2-1	TRBD2	TRBV7-9	NA	TGTGCCAGCAGCTCGCTCCGGGCTAGCGGGAGGGCCATGGATGAGCAGTTCTTC	CASSSLRASGRAMDEQFF
15	TRBJ1-5	TRBD1	TRBV6-6	NA	TGTGCCAGCAGTTCGGACAGGGGGTTTAATCAGCCCCAGCATTTT	CASSSDRGFNQPQHF
15	TRBJ2-7	TRBD2	TRBV7-2	NA	TGTGCCAGCAGCTTGGGACTAGCGCCTTCCTACGAGCAGTACTTC	CASSLGLAPSYEQYF
14	TRBJ2-5	TRBD2	TRBV4-2	NA	TGTGCCAGCAGCCGCCCGGGACTAGGGGAGACCCAGTACTTC	CASSRPGLGETQYF
17	TRBJ2-3	NA	TRBV2	NA	TGTGCCAGCAGTGAAGCGCAGAGGGGGTTTCACACAGATACGCAGTATTTT	CASSEAQRGFHTDTQYF
14	TRBJ2-2	NA	TRBV19	NA	TGTGCCAGTAGTTCCACACAGTACACCGGGGAGCTGTTTTTT	CASSSTQYTGELFF
16	TRBJ2-5	TRBD2	TRBV5-6	NA	TGTGCCAGCAGCGCCGATCTTAGCGGGCTAACAGAGACCCAGTACTTC	CASSADLSGLTETQYF
17	TRBJ1-5	NA	TRBV12-2	NA	TGTGCAAGTCGCTTAGCGCCTGTGGGACAGGGTTTTCAGCCCCAGCATTTT	CASRLAPVGQGFQPQHF
15	TRBJ2-7	NA	TRBV5-1	NA	TGCGCCAGCAGCTGGGGGAGGCGAACCCCCGGCGAGCAGTACTTC	CASSWGRRTPGEQYF
15	TRBJ2-7	NA	TRBV9	NA	TGTGCCAGCAGCGTAGTCGCGGATGCGATGGGAGAGCAGTACTTC	CASSVVADAMGEQYF
15	TRBJ2-1	TRBD2	TRBV5-6	NA	TGTGCCAGCAGCGGCGGACTAGCGGAGTACAATGAGCAGTTCTTC	CASSGGLAEYNEQFF
12	TRBJ2-7	TRBD2	TRBV7-6	NA	TGTGCCAGCAGCTCCACTAGCGCAGAGCAGTACTTC	CASSSTSAEQYF
14	TRBJ1-3	NA	TRBV15	NA	TGTGCCACCAGCAGGCGACAAGCTGGAAACACCATATATTTT	CATSRRQAGNTIYF
12	TRBJ2-7	NA	TRBV5-1	NA	TGCGCCAGCAGCTTGGGTGTGGGCGAGCAGTACTTC	CASSLGVGEQYF
15	TRBJ1-2	TRBD1	TRBV6-5	NA	TGTGCCAGCAGTCCCCGACAGGGGGGAGGGTATGGCTACACCTTC	CASSPRQGGGYGYTF
14	TRBJ2-7	TRBD2	TRBV5-4	NA	TGTGCCAGCAGCTTGACTAGCGGGAGTGGTGAGCAGTACTTC	CASSLTSGSGEQYF
16	TRBJ2-1	NA	TRBV28	NA	TGTGCCAGCAGTAAGCCGGGCCTCCGACCCTACAATGAGCAGTTCTTC	CASSKPGLRPYNEQFF
13	TRBJ1-1	TRBD1	TRBV28	NA	TGTGCCAGCAGACCGGACAGGGCCGGTGAAGCTTTCTTT	CASRPDRAGEAFF
15	TRBJ2-1	TRBD2	TRBV13	NA	TGTGCCAGCAGCTTAGGACTAGCGGAGAACAATGAGCAGTTCTTC	CASSLGLAENNEQFF
14	TRBJ1-4	NA	TRBV19	few	TGTGCCAGTAGTCCAAGTTCAACTAATGAAAAACTGTTTTTT	CASSPSSTNEKLFF
13	TRBJ1-5	NA	TRBV27	NA	TGTGCCAGCAGTTTAACAGACCTTCGGCCCCAGCATTTT	CASSLTDLRPQHF
13	TRBJ1-2	NA	TRBV27	NA	TGTGCCAGCAGTCCCACTACGACCTATGGCTACACCTTC	CASSPTTTYGYTF
18	TRBJ2-1	TRBD2	TRBV28	NA	TGTGCCAGCAGTTCAACCCGACTAGCGGGATTCCCGTACAATGAGCAGTTCTTC	CASSSTRLAGFPYNEQFF
12	TRBJ2-7	NA	TRBV11-1	NA	TGTGCCAGCAGCTTGTGGGACTACGAGCAGTACTTC	CASSLWDYEQYF
12	TRBJ1-1	NA	TRBV9	NA	TGTGCCAGCAGTGGGACGAGAACTGAAGCTTTCTTT	CASSGTRTEAFF
14	TRBJ2-1	NA	TRBV5-4	NA	TGTGCCAGCAGCGTGAGACTAGGTCGGAATGAGCAGTTCTTC	CASSVRLGRNEQFF
20	TRBJ2-2	NA	TRBV15	NA	TGTGCCACCAGCGGACTGACCTCAGCGATCGTTACGGAATACACCGGGGAGCTGTTTTTT	CATSGLTSAIVTEYTGELFF
17	TRBJ1-1	TRBD1	TRBV7-3	NA	TGTGCCAGCAGCCCGGACAGGGGGCTGACGGCGAACACTGAAGCTTTCTTT	CASSPDRGLTANTEAFF
13	TRBJ2-1	NA	TRBV29-1	NA	TGCAGCGTTGAATCGTGGGAAAACAATGAGCAGTTCTTC	CSVESWENNEQFF
14	TRBJ2-1	NA	TRBV7-9	NA	TGTGCCAGCAGCTCTAGCCTAGTGAGGAATGAGCAGTTCTTC	CASSSSLVRNEQFF
13	TRBJ2-1	NA	TRBV11-2	NA	TGTGCCAGCAGCTTAGGGGGTTACAATGAGCAGTTCTTC	CASSLGGYNEQFF
18	TRBJ2-6	TRBD1	TRBV7-9	NA	TGTGCCAGCAGCCCGCCCAAACAGGGGTACTCTGGGGCCAACGTCCTGACTTTC	CASSPPKQGYSGANVLTF
17	TRBJ2-7	TRBD1	TRBV29-1	NA	TGCAGCGTTGAAGATTCCACAGGGGGATTAGGGACCTACGAGCAGTACTTC	CSVEDSTGGLGTYEQYF
17	TRBJ2-1	TRBD2	TRBV19	NA	TGTGCCAGTAGTATACTAGCGGGGGACCTTGCCTACAATGAGCAGTTCTTC	CASSILAGDLAYNEQFF
16	TRBJ2-2	TRBD2	TRBV9	NA	TGTGCCAGCAGCGCTCGAACTAGCGGGAGTTCCGGGGAGCTGTTTTTT	CASSARTSGSSGELFF
14	TRBJ2-1	TRBD2	TRBV7-9	NA	TGTGCCAGCAGCTTAGTGGCTAGCGGCAATGAGCAGTTCTTC	CASSLVASGNEQFF
17	TRBJ2-7	TRBD2	TRBV5-1	NA	TGCGCCAGCAGTCCCCGGGGACTAGCGGGAGCTGCCTACGAGCAGTACTTC	CASSPRGLAGAAYEQYF
16	TRBJ2-2	NA	TRBV5-4	NA	TGTGCCAGCAGCCGTTATCTAGCGACTAACACCGGGGAGCTGTTTTTT	CASSRYLATNTGELFF
15	TRBJ2-1	NA	TRBV9	NA	TGTGCCAGCAGCACTTCCGGGTCCGGTTACAATGAGCAGTTCTTC	CASSTSGSGYNEQFF
15	TRBJ1-3	NA	TRBV4-3	NA	TGCGCCAGCAGCCAAGGATTCGTGGATGGAAACACCATATATTTT	CASSQGFVDGNTIYF
15	TRBJ2-1	NA	TRBV9	NA	TGTGCCAGCAGCGTAGGTCTGAGCTCCTACAATGAGCAGTTCTTC	CASSVGLSSYNEQFF
14	TRBJ1-6	TRBD1	TRBV4-3	NA	TGCGCCAGCAGCCAAGGGGACAGGGTCCGGGCCCTCCACTTT	CASSQGDRVRALHF
17	TRBJ2-7	NA	TRBV10-1	NA	TGCGCCACCGGACCACCCCCTATAAGACCCCGGGACTACGAGCAGTACTTC	CATGPPPIRPRDYEQYF
11	TRBJ2-7	NA	TRBV11-2	NA	TGTGCCAGCAGCGCATCCTACGAGCAGTACTTC	CASSASYEQYF
13	TRBJ1-1	NA	TRBV7-3	NA	TGTGCCAGCAGCTTATCGGGCGGGACTGAAGCTTTCTTT	CASSLSGGTEAFF